Below are 8 T cell receptor beta chains sequenced from a single sample in a study of T-cell memory formation after mild COVID-19. TCRdb ran MiXCR on the 5' RACE reads and lists one entry per CDR3 protein. This sample carries a few hundred thousand distinct CDR3 sequences, roughly 21% of them seen once, and the ten largest clones take roughly an eighth. The sequenced sample was PBMCs or a T cell subset sorted from them (not recorded which). These receptors all come from an adult woman who had mild COVID-19 (a few samples of this study predate the infection). Cell type and time point are not known.

CDR3 DNA sequence: TGTGCCAGCAGCATTGGGGCAGGACTAGGAGCCGAGCAGTACTTC. It translates to CASSIGAGLGAEQYF. V gene TRBV13 combines with J gene TRBJ2-7; TRBD2 matches at 7 bases. This CDR3 region has 15 residues. Trimming removed 5 bases from V and 6 bases from J; junction bases left unmatched: 13. CDR1 is PRHDT and CDR2 is FYEKMQ in the germline V gene (reference sequence).

In this sample, this clonotype turned up a few times. The V and J genes are TRBV20-1 and TRBJ1-5; the D gene is possibly TRBD1 (6 bases). This CDR3 spans 15 amino acids. Germline V gene data show CDR1 as DFQATT and CDR2 as SNEGSKA (reference sequence). Trimming took off 0 bases at V and 5 bases at J, with 14 bases between the two ends. As DNA, the CDR3 is TGCAGTGCTAGAGATCAAGCAGGGGACCATCAGCCCCAGCATTTT. It is translated as CSARDQAGDHQPQHF.

This clonotype was picked up a small number of times. This chain uses TRBV21-1 with TRBJ2-1; TRBD2, the D gene given by the table, was not confirmed from the DNA. TRBV21-1 is a recognized pseudogene. The CDR3 totals 16 residues. CDR3 sequence: CASSKEVLAGPPIPLF. The CDR3 coding sequence is TGTGCCAGCAGCAAAGAAGTCCTAGCGGGGCCCCCGATCCCTCTCTTC.

The chain employs TRBV20-1 and TRBJ1-5, with D possibly matching TRBD1 (5 bases). The germline V gene encodes CDR1 DFQATT and CDR2 SNEGSKA (reference sequence). CDR3 size: 16 residues. V was cut by 3 bases and J by 2 bases, with 17 bases left in between. The CDR3 nucleotides read TGCAGTGCTAGCGGGGGAGGGGTGACGGGCAATCAGCCCCAGCATTTT. Translating it yields CSASGGGVTGNQPQHF.

This clonotype was seen a few times. This chain joins TRBV21-1 and TRBJ2-7. TRBV21-1 is a pseudogene locus. CDR3 size: 10 residues. The CDR3 loop reads CATLWYEQYF. The CDR3, as DNA: TGTGCCACCCTTTGGTACGAGCAGTACTTC.

This sequence joins TRBV6-5 and TRBJ1-1; D is perhaps TRBD1 (6 bases). V was clipped by 8 bases and J by 4 bases, with 23 bases between them. The CDR3 length is 16 residues. CDR1 and CDR2 from the germline V gene are MNHEY and SVGAGI. Here the CDR3 DNA reads TGTGCCAGCTCCCGGGGGGATAGGGGGGCGGGCACTGAAGCTTTCTTT. Translated, it gives CASSRGDRGAGTEAFF.

The chain carries TRBV20-1 and TRBJ2-3; D may be TRBD2 (5 bases). The CDR3 runs 17 residues. Looked up from germline, CDR1 is DFQATT and CDR2 is SNEGSKA (reference sequence). V lost 3 bases and J lost 2, with 21 bases in between. This CDR3 reads CSARPPFRGDFTDTQYF. CDR3 in DNA: TGCAGTGCTAGGCCCCCGTTTCGGGGAGACTTCACAGATACGCAGTATTTT.

The chain joins TRBV29-1 to TRBJ2-7, with D possibly being TRBD1 or TRBD2 (5 bases each). Germline-derived CDR1 and CDR2 are SQVTM and ANQGSEA. The CDR3 spans 13 residues. V was clipped by 3 bases and J by 3 bases, with 12 bases between them. The CDR3 nucleotides read TGCAGCGTTGATGGGGACGGAGGCTACGAGCAGTACTTC. Protein sequence: CSVDGDGGYEQYF.